This is a list of T cell receptor beta chains from one sample in a study of CD8 T cells in ankylosing spondylitis. TCRdb processed the 5' RACE reads anew with MiXCR; each CDR3 protein has one entry. The sample includes about 200,000 distinct CDR3 sequences, just under 7.5% of them seen just once. Sample: blood, either unsorted or a sorted T cell fraction (not recorded which). These receptors all come from a male donor with ankylosing spondylitis. The conserved cysteine and the conserved F or W are not part of the CDR3 here. Fields, in order: J gene, V gene, CDR3 protein.

j_call: TRBJ2-2; v_call: TRBV30; cdr3_aa: AWSVSRRQGMTTGELF
j_call: TRBJ2-2; v_call: TRBV4-2; cdr3_aa: ASSSGTGELF
j_call: TRBJ2-3; v_call: TRBV14; cdr3_aa: ASSQGTTSTDTQY
j_call: TRBJ1-2; v_call: TRBV12-3/TRBV12-4; cdr3_aa: ASSPTGVYGYT
j_call: TRBJ1-1; v_call: TRBV2; cdr3_aa: ASKEGGPNTEAF
j_call: TRBJ2-4; v_call: TRBV7-2; cdr3_aa: ASSLVRGGRISIQY
j_call: TRBJ1-2; v_call: TRBV28; cdr3_aa: ASSFGQGINYGYT
j_call: TRBJ2-7; v_call: TRBV7-9; cdr3_aa: ASSFGRTLRNYEQY
j_call: TRBJ1-5; v_call: TRBV4-3; cdr3_aa: ASSQEGTGRSIQH
j_call: TRBJ2-1; v_call: TRBV7-8; cdr3_aa: ASSLTGTSGYNEQF
j_call: TRBJ2-2; v_call: TRBV7-2; cdr3_aa: ASSSPNTGELF
j_call: TRBJ2-7; v_call: TRBV7-9; cdr3_aa: ASSLGVYEQY
j_call: TRBJ2-7; v_call: TRBV27; cdr3_aa: ASSLIAGNYEQY
j_call: TRBJ1-1; v_call: TRBV7-9; cdr3_aa: ASSLRTGGANTEAF
j_call: TRBJ2-1; v_call: TRBV13; cdr3_aa: ASSHRGREGHEQF
j_call: TRBJ2-4; v_call: TRBV4-2; cdr3_aa: ASSQDEKDWENIQY
j_call: TRBJ1-6; v_call: TRBV5-1; cdr3_aa: ASSLGGRGASPLH
j_call: TRBJ2-3; v_call: TRBV6-2/TRBV6-3; cdr3_aa: ASSYPSLGSGADTQY
j_call: TRBJ1-5; v_call: TRBV7-9; cdr3_aa: ASSTSNQPQH
j_call: TRBJ2-3; v_call: TRBV18; cdr3_aa: ASPDTEYRTGMDTQY
j_call: TRBJ2-7; v_call: TRBV20-1; cdr3_aa: SARDPSGRGPLLSYEQY
j_call: TRBJ2-1; v_call: TRBV9; cdr3_aa: ASSVEGSGNNEQF
j_call: TRBJ1-6; v_call: TRBV27; cdr3_aa: ASSPRTGVVNSPLH